The rows below give T cell receptor beta chains drawn from one sample of a study of long-term antiretroviral therapy in people with HIV. Repertoires were generated with immunoSEQ multiplex PCR, while TCRdb's copy carries only in-frame clones and drops some. Of some 28,000 clones listed, 85% to 95% are singletons. The sequencing here drew on unsorted PBMCs, taken 5.3 years after starting antiretroviral therapy. Source of these receptors: a man aged 45-60 years with HIV. Both conserved end residues are part of each CDR3. The D gene is left open where the match is weak. Rows give clone size only sometimes, using once, few, many, or a class for an expanded clone.

v_call	clone_size	j_call	d_call	cdr3_aa	cdr3_nt
TRBV6-4	-	TRBJ1-2	TRBD1	CASSEFGQGFKGYTF	TGTGCCAGCAGTGAATTTGGACAGGGGTTTAAGGGCTACACCTTC
TRBV4-3	-	TRBJ2-7	TRBD1	CASSLNLQGAYEQYF	TGCGCCAGCAGCCTCAATCTACAGGGGGCCTACGAGCAGTACTTC
TRBV23-1	once	TRBJ2-6	-	CASSRRLSGANVLTF	TGCGCCAGCAGTCGAAGGCTCTCTGGGGCCAACGTCCTGACTTTC
TRBV5-1	once	TRBJ2-1	TRBD2	CASSLVVSGGAGKEQFF	TGCGCCAGCAGCTTGGTCGTTAGCGGGGGGGCCGGGAAGGAGCAGTTCTTC
TRBV19	-	TRBJ1-1	-	CASSLQPNTEAFF	TGTGCCAGTAGTTTACAACCGAACACTGAAGCTTTCTTT
TRBV4-3	once	TRBJ2-3	-	CASSHRASSTDTQYF	TGCGCCAGCAGCCACAGGGCCTCTAGCACAGATACGCAGTATTTT
TRBV10-2	-	TRBJ1-6	TRBD1	CASSPGQGGSPLHF	TGCGCCAGCAGTCCGGGACAGGGTGGTTCACCCCTCCACTTT
TRBV10-3	-	TRBJ1-6	-	CAISGGEESPLHF	TGTGCCATCAGTGGAGGGGAGGAATCACCCCTCCACTTT
TRBV4-1	-	TRBJ2-1	-	CASSQESGSSYNEQFF	TGCGCCAGCAGCCAAGAAAGTGGGAGCTCCTACAATGAGCAGTTCTTC
TRBV6-1	-	TRBJ1-2	-	CASSDINYGYTF	TGTGCCAGCAGCGACATTAACTATGGCTACACCTTC
TRBV5-4	-	TRBJ2-3	-	CASSLLDTQYF	TGTGCCAGCAGCTTGTTAGATACGCAGTATTTT
TRBV4-3	once	TRBJ1-2	TRBD1	CASSQDQRGLGYTF	TGCGCCAGCAGCCAAGATCAAAGGGGGCTTGGCTACACCTTC
TRBV6-6	-	TRBJ2-7	-	CASSYPPTYEQYF	TGTGCCAGCAGTTACCCCCCAACCTACGAGCAGTACTTC
TRBV6-1	-	TRBJ2-3	-	CASSEVPDTQYF	TGTGCCAGCAGTGAGGTGCCAGATACGCAGTATTTT
TRBV10-3	-	TRBJ2-3	TRBD1	CAISAWDRDYTDTQYF	TGTGCCATCAGCGCTTGGGACAGGGATTACACAGATACGCAGTATTTT
TRBV5-3	-	TRBJ1-1	-	CARSLWAAVTNTEAFF	TGTGCCAGAAGCTTGTGGGCCGCAGTTACGAACACTGAAGCTTTCTTT
TRBV7-3	-	TRBJ2-2	-	CASSLTRSRGGTGELFF	TGTGCCAGCAGCTTAACGCGTTCCCGGGGTGGCACCGGGGAGCTGTTTTTT
TRBV6-4	-	TRBJ1-2	-	CASSDSTGSPYGYTF	TGTGCCAGCAGTGACTCGACTGGATCCCCCTATGGCTACACCTTC
TRBV27	-	TRBJ2-6	-	CASSYSGANVLTF	TGTGCCAGCAGCTACTCTGGGGCCAACGTCCTGACTTTC
TRBV7-2	-	TRBJ2-2	TRBD2	CASSLAFGEGNTGELFF	TGTGCCAGCAGCTTAGCGTTCGGGGAGGGGAACACCGGGGAGCTGTTTTTT
TRBV5-1	-	TRBJ2-3	TRBD1	CASRTGGNVWTDTQYF	TGCGCCAGCCGGACAGGGGGGAACGTTTGGACAGATACGCAGTATTTT
TRBV30	-	TRBJ1-2	-	CAWEFPGANGYTF	TGTGCCTGGGAGTTTCCGGGGGCTAATGGCTACACCTTC
TRBV11-2	-	TRBJ2-3	-	CASSLDGGADTQYF	TGTGCCAGCAGCTTAGATGGAGGGGCAGATACGCAGTATTTT
TRBV27	-	TRBJ1-5	-	CASRRAGSSNQPQHF	TGTGCCAGCAGGAGAGCAGGGTCAAGCAATCAGCCCCAGCATTTT
TRBV2	-	TRBJ2-1	TRBD1	CASIETGASYNEQFF	TGTGCCAGCATAGAGACAGGGGCCTCCTACAATGAGCAGTTCTTC
TRBV4-3	-	TRBJ2-6	-	CASSQDLVGGPLSGANVLTF	TGCGCCAGCAGCCAAGATTTGGTCGGTGGCCCCCTCTCTGGGGCCAACGTCCTGACTTTC
TRBV18	-	TRBJ2-3	TRBD1	CASSPGQGGTDTQYF	TGTGCCAGCTCACCGGGACAGGGAGGGACAGATACGCAGTATTTT
TRBV30	-	TRBJ2-7	-	CAWSAGITYEQYF	TGTGCCTGGAGTGCGGGAATTACCTACGAGCAGTACTTC
TRBV5-5	once	TRBJ2-7	-	CASSLGTYEQYF	TGTGCCAGCAGCTTGGGTACCTACGAGCAGTACTTC
TRBV6-5	-	TRBJ2-1	-	CASSLFRGVDNEQFF	TGTGCCAGCAGCCTTTTCAGGGGGGTCGACAATGAGCAGTTCTTC
TRBV18	once	TRBJ2-7	-	CASSPVTGGYEQYF	TGTGCCAGCTCACCGGTGACAGGAGGCTACGAGCAGTACTTC
TRBV21-1	-	TRBJ2-7	-	CASSPYEQYF	TGTGCCAGCAGCCCCTACGAGCAGTACTTC
TRBV7-2	once	TRBJ1-1	TRBD1	CASSSRQGRAEAFF	TGTGCCAGCAGCAGCCGACAGGGGCGGGCTGAAGCTTTCTTT
TRBV4-1	-	TRBJ2-7	TRBD2	CASSQTSGGVYEQYF	TGCGCCAGCAGCCAGACTAGCGGGGGGGTCTACGAGCAGTACTTC
TRBV4-2	-	TRBJ2-4	-	CASSQEWQGPNIQYF	TGTGCCAGCAGCCAAGAGTGGCAGGGCCCCAACATTCAGTACTTC
TRBV6-1	-	TRBJ1-2	TRBD1	CASGRTGGNYGYTF	TGTGCCAGCGGCCGGACAGGAGGGAACTATGGCTACACCTTC
TRBV30	-	TRBJ2-3	-	CAWSNTGKDTQYF	TGTGCCTGGAGTAACACAGGGAAAGATACGCAGTATTTT
TRBV5-5	-	TRBJ2-1	-	CASSLQTSRVNEQFF	TGTGCCAGCAGCTTGCAAACTAGTAGGGTGAATGAGCAGTTCTTC
TRBV19	-	TRBJ2-4	TRBD2	CASRSGDIQYF	TGTGCCAGTCGGAGCGGGGACATTCAGTACTTC
TRBV27	once	TRBJ2-7	TRBD1	CASRRTGSHEQYF	TGTGCCAGCAGGAGGACAGGCTCGCACGAGCAGTACTTC
TRBV4-3	-	TRBJ1-2	TRBD1	CASSQVPGQGKDGYTF	TGCGCCAGCAGCCAAGTGCCCGGACAGGGGAAAGATGGCTACACCTTC
TRBV19	-	TRBJ1-1	-	CASTLSENTEAFF	TGTGCCAGCACACTAAGTGAGAACACTGAAGCTTTCTTT
TRBV7-2	-	TRBJ2-3	-	CASSLRARSGSDTQYF	TGTGCCAGCAGCTTAAGGGCTCGCTCCGGCTCAGATACGCAGTATTTT
TRBV9	-	TRBJ2-4	-	CASSVDPTAKNIQYF	TGTGCCAGCAGCGTGGATCCTACGGCCAAAAACATTCAGTACTTC
TRBV5-1	-	TRBJ1-2	TRBD1	CASSFETDRSYGYTF	TGCGCCAGCAGCTTTGAAACGGACAGGTCTTATGGCTACACCTTC